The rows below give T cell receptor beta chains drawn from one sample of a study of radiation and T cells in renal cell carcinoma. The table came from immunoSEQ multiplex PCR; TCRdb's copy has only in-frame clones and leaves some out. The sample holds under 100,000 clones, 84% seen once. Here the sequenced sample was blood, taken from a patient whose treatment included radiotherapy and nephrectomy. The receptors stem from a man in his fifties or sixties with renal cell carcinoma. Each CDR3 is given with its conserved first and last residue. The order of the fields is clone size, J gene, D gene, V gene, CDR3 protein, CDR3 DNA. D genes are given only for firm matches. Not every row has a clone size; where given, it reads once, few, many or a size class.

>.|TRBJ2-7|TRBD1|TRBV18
CASSLPGTGGKEQYF
TGTGCCAGCTCATTACCCGGGACAGGGGGCAAAGAGCAGTACTTC
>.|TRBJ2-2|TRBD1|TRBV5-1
CASSPRQGNTGELFF
TGCGCCAGCAGCCCGCGACAGGGTAACACCGGGGAGCTGTTTTTT
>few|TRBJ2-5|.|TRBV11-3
CASSATQETQYF
TGTGCCAGCAGCGCCACACAAGAGACCCAGTACTTC
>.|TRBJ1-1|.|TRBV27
CASSFPGQTEAFF
TGTGCCAGCAGTTTCCCCGGACAAACTGAAGCTTTCTTT
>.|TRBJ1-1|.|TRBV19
CASSSGLNTEAFF
TGTGCCAGTAGTAGTGGCTTAAACACTGAAGCTTTCTTT
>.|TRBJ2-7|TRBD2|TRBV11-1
CASSLEASGHLQSYEQYF
TGTGCCAGCAGCTTAGAGGCTAGCGGGCATCTTCAATCCTACGAGCAGTACTTC
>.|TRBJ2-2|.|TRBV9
CASSVVAGANTGELFF
TGTGCCAGCAGCGTAGTAGCAGGTGCGAACACCGGGGAGCTGTTTTTT
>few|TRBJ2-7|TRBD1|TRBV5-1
CASSGGRGQGFYEQYF
TGCGCCAGCAGCGGGGGCAGGGGACAGGGATTCTACGAGCAGTACTTC
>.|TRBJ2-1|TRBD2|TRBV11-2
CASSLNSWLADKVQFF
TGTGCCAGCAGCTTAAATTCGTGGCTAGCGGACAAAGTGCAGTTCTTC
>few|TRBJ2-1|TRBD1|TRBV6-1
CALQGFSYNEQFF
TGTGCCTTACAGGGGTTCTCCTACAATGAGCAGTTCTTC